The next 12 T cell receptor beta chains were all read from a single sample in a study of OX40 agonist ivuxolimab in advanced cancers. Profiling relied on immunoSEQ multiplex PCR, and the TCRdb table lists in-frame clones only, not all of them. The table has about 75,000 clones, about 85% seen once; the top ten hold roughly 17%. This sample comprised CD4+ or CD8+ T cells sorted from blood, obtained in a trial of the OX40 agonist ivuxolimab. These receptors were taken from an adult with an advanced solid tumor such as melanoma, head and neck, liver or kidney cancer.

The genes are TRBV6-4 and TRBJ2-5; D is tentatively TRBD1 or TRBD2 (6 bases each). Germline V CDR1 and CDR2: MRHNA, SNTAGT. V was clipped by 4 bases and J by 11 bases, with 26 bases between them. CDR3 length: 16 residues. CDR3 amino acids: CASSGPLFGGLGEQYF. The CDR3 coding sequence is TGTGCCAGCAGTGGCCCCCTGTTTGGGGGGCTGGGGGAGCAGTACTTC.

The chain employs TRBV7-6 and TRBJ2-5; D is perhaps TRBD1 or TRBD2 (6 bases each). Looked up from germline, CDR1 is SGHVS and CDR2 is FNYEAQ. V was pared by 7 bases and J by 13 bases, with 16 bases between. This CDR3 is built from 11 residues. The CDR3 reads CASMGGGLSYF. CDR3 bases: TGTGCCAGCATGGGGGGCGGTTTGTCGTACTTC. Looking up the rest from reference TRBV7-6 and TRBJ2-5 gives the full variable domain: GAGVSQSPRYKVTKRGQDVALRCDPISGHVSLYWYRQALGQGPEFLTYFNYEAQQDKSGLPNDRFSAERPEGSISTLTIQRTEQRDSAMYRCASMGGGLSYFGPGTRLLVL.

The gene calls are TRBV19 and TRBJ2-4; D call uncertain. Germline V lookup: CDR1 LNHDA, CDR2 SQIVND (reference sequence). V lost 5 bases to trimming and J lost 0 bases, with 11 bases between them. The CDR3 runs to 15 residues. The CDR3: CASSRAVLAKNIQYF. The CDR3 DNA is TGTGCCAGTAGTCGGGCAGTTCTAGCCAAAAACATTCAGTACTTC.

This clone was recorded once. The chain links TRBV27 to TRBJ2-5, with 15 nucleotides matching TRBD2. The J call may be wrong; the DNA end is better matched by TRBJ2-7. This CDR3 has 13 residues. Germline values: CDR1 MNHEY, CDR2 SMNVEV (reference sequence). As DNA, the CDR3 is TGTGCCAGCGGGACTAGCGGGAGGTACGAGCAGTACTTC. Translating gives CASGTSGRYEQYF.

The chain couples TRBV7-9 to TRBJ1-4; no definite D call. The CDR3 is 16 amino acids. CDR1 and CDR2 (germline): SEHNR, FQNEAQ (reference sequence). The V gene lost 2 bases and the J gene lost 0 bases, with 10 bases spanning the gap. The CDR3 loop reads CASSLSQRATNEKLFF. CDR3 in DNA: TGTGCCAGCAGCTTATCCCAGAGAGCAACTAATGAAAAACTGTTTTTT.

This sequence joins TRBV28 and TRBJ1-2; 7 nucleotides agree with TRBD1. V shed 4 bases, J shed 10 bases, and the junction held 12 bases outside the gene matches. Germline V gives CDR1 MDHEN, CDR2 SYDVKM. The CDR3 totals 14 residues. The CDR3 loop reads CASSSSETGTVYTF. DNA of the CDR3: TGTGCCAGCAGTTCCTCCGAGACAGGGACAGTCTACACCTTC.

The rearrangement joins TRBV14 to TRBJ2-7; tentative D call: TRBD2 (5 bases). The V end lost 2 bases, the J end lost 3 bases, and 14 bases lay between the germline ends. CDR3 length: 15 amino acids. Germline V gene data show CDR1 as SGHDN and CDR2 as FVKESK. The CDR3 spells CASSQRLAWGYEQYF. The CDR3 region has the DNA TGTGCCAGCAGCCAACGTCTAGCTTGGGGCTACGAGCAGTACTTC.

CDR3 loop: CASSLAGVTDTQYF. The CDR3 nucleotides read TGTGCCAGCAGCTTGGCGGGGGTTACAGATACGCAGTATTTT. The gene calls are TRBV5-4 and TRBJ2-3; D perhaps matches TRBD2 (6 bases). Germline loops: CDR1 SGHNT, CDR2 YYREEE (reference sequence). This CDR3 contains 14 residues. V was shortened by 0 bases and J by 3 bases, with 8 bases between the two germline ends.

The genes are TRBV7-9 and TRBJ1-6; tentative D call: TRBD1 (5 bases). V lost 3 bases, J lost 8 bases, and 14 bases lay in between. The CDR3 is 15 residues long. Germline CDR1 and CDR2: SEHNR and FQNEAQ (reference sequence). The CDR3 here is CASSFFGAMDSPLHF. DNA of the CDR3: TGTGCCAGCAGCTTTTTTGGGGCTATGGATTCACCCCTCCACTTT.

The chain's CDR3 is CSVEVGDRGYEQYF. CDR3 DNA sequence: TGCAGCGTTGAAGTGGGGGACAGGGGGTACGAGCAGTACTTC. J is TRBJ2-7 and V is TRBV29-1, with 11 nucleotides matching TRBD1. CDR1 and CDR2 (germline): SQVTM, ANQGSEA. The V and J ends lost 1 base and 4 bases, in that order; junction bases with no gene match: 3. The CDR3 is made up of 14 amino acids.

The CDR3 DNA is TGTGCCAGCATTACAGAGGGGGCCTACTCCTACGAGCAGTACTTC. Its translation is CASITEGAYSYEQYF. The rearrangement uses TRBV11-2 and TRBJ2-7, with 7 bases that match TRBD1. The CDR3 loop spans 15 amino acids. Germline V gives CDR1 SGHAT, CDR2 FQNNGV. V lost 7 bases, J lost 0 bases, and 9 bases stayed unmatched.

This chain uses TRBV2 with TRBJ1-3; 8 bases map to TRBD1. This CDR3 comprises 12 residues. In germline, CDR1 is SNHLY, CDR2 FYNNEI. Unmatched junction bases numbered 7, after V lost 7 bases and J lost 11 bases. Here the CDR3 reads CASKLTGEAIYF. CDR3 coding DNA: TGTGCCAGCAAACTGACAGGGGAAGCCATATATTTT.